The 29 T cell receptor beta chains given below trace back to one sample, sequenced in a study of OX40 agonist ivuxolimab in advanced cancers. Libraries were prepared by immunoSEQ multiplex PCR; TCRdb keeps only in-frame clonotypes and omits some of them. The table lists about 96,000 clones, 84% of them singletons. The sample consisted of CD4+ or CD8+ T cells sorted from blood, taken in a trial of the OX40 agonist ivuxolimab. These receptors all stem from an adult with an advanced solid tumor such as melanoma, head and neck, liver or kidney cancer.

The rearrangement joins TRBV19 to TRBJ2-7; 7 bases are shared with TRBD2. The length of the CDR3 is 14 residues. Germline V gene lookup returns CDR1 LNHDA and CDR2 SQIVND (reference sequence). The junction had 7 bases not matched to a gene; V was cut back by 4 bases and J by 4 bases. The CDR3 DNA follows: TGTGCCAGTAGTAGGAGCGGGGACCCATACGAGCAGTACTTC. It is translated as CASSRSGDPYEQYF.

The V gene is TRBV9, the J gene TRBJ2-1; 7 bases are shared with TRBD2. Trimming removed 0 bases from V and 7 bases from J; junction bases left unmatched: 10. Germline V gives CDR1 SGDLS, CDR2 YYNGEE. The CDR3 runs to 16 residues. The CDR3 DNA reads TGTGCCAGCAGCGTAGGTGATCGGGAGGAAGGGAATGAGCAGTTCTTC. Its protein is CASSVGDREEGNEQFF.

CDR3 amino acids: CASTGNLNYGYTF. CDR3 DNA sequence: TGTGCCAGTACGGGTAACCTTAACTATGGCTACACCTTC. The rearrangement links TRBV19 to TRBJ1-2; D ambiguous. The ends were cut back, 7 bases at V and 1 base at J, with 10 bases in the middle. Looked up from germline, CDR1 is LNHDA and CDR2 is SQIVND (reference sequence). The CDR3 sequence is 13 residues long.

The rearrangement links TRBV9 to TRBJ1-1; D possibly corresponds to TRBD1 (5 bases). The V gene's germline CDR1 is SGDLS and CDR2 YYNGEE. The CDR3 loop spans 14 amino acids. Trimming stripped 4 bases from V and 1 base from J, with 11 bases between. CDR3 DNA: TGTGCCAGCAGCCTAAGTGGGGGGAACACTGAAGCTTTCTTT. Its protein product is CASSLSGGNTEAFF.

This clone was detected once. The V call is TRBV5-1, the J call TRBJ2-1; no reliable D call. Germline V gene lookup returns CDR1 SGHRS and CDR2 YFSETQ. Trimming took off 0 bases at V and 7 bases at J, with 14 bases between the two ends. This CDR3 region has 15 residues. The CDR3 DNA is TGCGCCAGCAGCTTGGTAGAGTCCAATCCGAATGAGCAGTTCTTC. It yields the protein CASSLVESNPNEQFF.

V usage is TRBV6-5 and J usage is TRBJ1-1, with 7 bases fitting TRBD1. This CDR3 is 15 amino acids long. The V segment lost 7 bases and the J segment 1 base; nucleotides outside the gene matches: 9. CDR1 and CDR2 (germline): MNHEY, SVGAGI. The CDR3 bases are TGTGCCAGCAAAGAGACAGGGCTAGGGAACACTGAAGCTTTCTTT. Translated: CASKETGLGNTEAFF.

The CDR3 is CASSERLAGSTGELFF. The CDR3 nucleotides are TGTGCCAGCAGTGAAAGGCTAGCGGGGAGCACCGGGGAGCTGTTTTTT. This chain links TRBV2 with TRBJ2-2; 9 bases align to TRBD2. Germline V gives CDR1 SNHLY, CDR2 FYNNEI. CDR3 length: 16 amino acids. V was clipped by 2 bases and J by 4 bases; unmatched bases: 5.

The CDR3 coding sequence is TGTGCCAGCAGTTCAGGACTTCTGAACACTGAAGCTTTCTTT. It codes for CASSSGLLNTEAFF. This chain uses TRBV6-6 with TRBJ1-1; D gene uncertain. Germline CDR1 MNHNY, CDR2 SVGAGI (reference sequence). The CDR3 loop spans 14 amino acids. The V gene lost 4 bases and the J gene lost 0 bases, with 9 bases spanning the gap.

The chain recombines TRBV7-3 with TRBJ2-1; D remains unclear. V lost 2 bases to trimming and J lost 6 bases, with 8 bases between them. Germline-derived CDR1 and CDR2 are SGHTA and FQGTGA. The CDR3 contains 13 residues. This CDR3 reads CASSLFGANEQFF. CDR3 DNA sequence: TGTGCCAGCAGCTTATTTGGCGCCAATGAGCAGTTCTTC.

This clone has just one count. V is TRBV21-1 and J is TRBJ2-2; the D call in the table, TRBD1, was not verified against the DNA. TRBV21-1 is flagged as a pseudogene. The CDR3 spans 15 residues. The CDR3: CASSVQDRGTGELFF. CDR3 in DNA: TGTGCCAGCAGCGTCCAAGACAGGGGAACCGGGGAGCTGTTTTTT.

The genes are TRBV7-9 and TRBJ2-7, with D unresolved. Germline CDR1 reads SEHNR; CDR2 reads FQNEAQ (reference sequence). The CDR3 totals 15 residues. V lost 4 bases and J 2 bases, leaving 15 bases between the germline ends. The CDR3 loop is CASSYGFSLPYEQYF. The CDR3 nucleotides are TGTGCCAGCAGCTACGGGTTCAGCCTCCCCTACGAGCAGTACTTC.

V is TRBV6-1 and J is TRBJ1-1; D is uncertain. Germline CDR1 MNHNS, CDR2 SASEGT. The CDR3 is made up of 11 amino acids. Deletions cut 4 bases from V and 8 bases from J, with 8 bases between. CDR3 DNA sequence: TGTGCCAGCAGTGCACGAGAGGAAGCTTTCTTT. Amino acid sequence: CASSAREEAFF.

The V call is TRBV7-3, the J call TRBJ2-7, with TRBD1 identical over 9 bases. The CDR3 extends over 17 amino acids. The V segment lost 5 bases and the J segment 3 bases; nucleotides outside the gene matches: 14. The germline V gene encodes CDR1 SGHTA and CDR2 FQGTGA. In DNA form, the CDR3 reads TGTGCCAGCAGCCCCCAGGGGGGGACAGGGTCCCTCTACGAGCAGTACTTC. Protein sequence: CASSPQGGTGSLYEQYF.

The V gene is TRBV7-2, the J gene TRBJ1-5; possibly TRBD1 for D (6 bases). V was trimmed by 4 bases and J by 0 bases, leaving 16 bases between them. The CDR3 loop spans 17 amino acids. Germline CDR1 reads SGHTA; CDR2 reads FQGNSA. The CDR3 region is CASSSSGHLFSNQPQHF. CDR3 coding DNA: TGTGCCAGCAGCTCCTCGGGACATCTTTTTAGCAATCAGCCCCAGCATTTT.

There are a few counts of this clone. The V call is TRBV9, the J call TRBJ2-7; TRBD1 matches at 7 bases. J gave up 2 bases and V 3 bases, and 8 bases lay outside the gene matches. Germline V gene lookup returns CDR1 SGDLS and CDR2 YYNGEE. The CDR3 runs 15 residues. The CDR3 region has the DNA TGTGCCAGCAGCGAAGGACCGGGACAGACCTACGAGCAGTACTTC. This codes for CASSEGPGQTYEQYF.

In this sample, this clone turned up a few times. The chain carries TRBV27 and TRBJ2-7, with TRBD2 matching 11 bases. This CDR3 is built from 16 residues. Looked up from germline, CDR1 is MNHEY and CDR2 is SMNVEV (reference sequence). With 1 base clipped from V and 3 bases from J, the junction kept 5 bases outside the gene matches. The DNA for the CDR3 is TGTGCCAGCAGTTTATATTTGACTAGCGGGGTCTACGAGCAGTACTTC. This codes for CASSLYLTSGVYEQYF.

By frequency in the sample, this clone is medium-sized. This rearrangement joins TRBV6-5 to TRBJ2-7; D is possibly TRBD2 (6 bases). V dropped 5 bases and J dropped 6 bases, with 17 bases sitting between them. Germline loops: CDR1 MNHEY, CDR2 SVGAGI. The CDR3 contains 14 residues. CDR3 protein: CASSRGSGWSEQYF. The CDR3 DNA sequence: TGTGCCAGCAGTCGGGGGTCGGGATGGTCCGAGCAGTACTTC.

This chain links TRBV5-5 with TRBJ2-4, with a possible D match to TRBD1 (5 bases). This CDR3 is 14 amino acids long. V was trimmed by 0 bases and J by 7 bases, leaving 11 bases between them. Looked up from germline, CDR1 is SGHKS and CDR2 is YYEKEE (reference sequence). The CDR3 sequence: CASSLASRANIQYF. The CDR3 nucleotides read TGTGCCAGCAGCTTGGCGAGCAGGGCTAACATTCAGTACTTC.

V and J are TRBV5-6 and TRBJ1-2; a possible D gene is TRBD1 (6 bases). The CDR3 consists of 15 residues. Per germline, CDR1 SGHDT and CDR2 YYEEEE. Trimming shortened V by 1 base and J by 7 bases, and 17 bases separated the two germline ends. CDR3 DNA: TGTGCCAGCAGCTTGCCTTCCGGACAGCGGAGTGGCTACACCTTC. The encoded protein is CASSLPSGQRSGYTF.

The chain recombines TRBV27 with TRBJ1-1; D unclear. This CDR3 region has 16 residues. Germline V gives CDR1 MNHEY, CDR2 SMNVEV (reference sequence). V was clipped by 1 base and J by 4 bases, with 16 bases between them. This CDR3 reads CASSLFGFSTVTEAFF. The CDR3, as DNA: TGTGCCAGCAGTTTATTTGGGTTTTCTACGGTCACTGAAGCTTTCTTT.

The chain employs TRBV2 and TRBJ2-2; no clear D. CDR1 is SNHLY and CDR2 is FYNNEI in the germline V gene. This CDR3 has 13 residues. The ends were cut back, 5 bases at V and 5 bases at J, with 9 bases in the middle. For the CDR3, the DNA is TGTGCCAGCAGTTCCTACACGACCGGGGAGCTGTTTTTT. It codes for CASSSYTTGELFF.

The rearrangement links TRBV29-1 to TRBJ1-2, with 7 bases identical to TRBD1. The CDR3 extends over 12 amino acids. The V gene's germline CDR1 is SQVTM and CDR2 ANQGSEA. With V trimmed by 6 bases and J by 8 bases, 9 bases remained unmatched. The CDR3 DNA reads as TGCAGCGTAAACAACAGGGGTCAAGGCTACACCTTC. It codes for CSVNNRGQGYTF.

The chain joins TRBV18 to TRBJ2-1; 7 nucleotides agree with TRBD1. Germline-derived CDR1 and CDR2 are KGHSH and LQKENI. Germline trimming cut 3 bases from V and 6 bases from J; bases unmatched to any gene: 14. The CDR3 length is 17 residues. CDR3 coding DNA: TGTGCCAGCTCACCCCGACTTACAGGGGCCCCGGCCAATGAGCAGTTCTTC. Translation: CASSPRLTGAPANEQFF.

This chain connects TRBV4-2 to TRBJ2-5, with TRBD2 matching 7 bases. The J call may be incorrect, as the DNA end agrees better with TRBJ2-7. Germline CDR1 is LGHNA and CDR2 is YNFKEQ. CDR3 size: 15 residues. The CDR3 reads CASSQDVLANYEQYF. The CDR3 nucleotides are TGTGCCAGCAGCCAAGATGTACTAGCGAATTACGAGCAGTACTTC.

The rearrangement links TRBV7-3 to TRBJ1-1; D not certain. The CDR3 covers 13 residues. V lost 6 bases and J lost 1, with 9 bases in between. Germline assignment: CDR1 SGHTA and CDR2 FQGTGA. The CDR3 region is CASSWLGNTEAFF. As DNA, the CDR3 is TGTGCCAGCAGTTGGCTGGGGAACACTGAAGCTTTCTTT.

The chain carries TRBV21-1 and TRBJ2-1; TRBD2 is the table's D call, not checked against the DNA. TRBV21-1 is flagged as a pseudogene. This CDR3 is 15 amino acids long. The CDR3 DNA reads as TGTGCCAGCAGCAACCCTAGCGAGACCTCTAATGAGCAGTTCTTC. This sequence encodes CASSNPSETSNEQFF.

The chain carries TRBV9 and TRBJ2-1; tentative D call: TRBD1 (5 bases). The CDR3 has 18 amino acids. With 1 base removed from V and 8 bases from J, the gap between germline ends came to 25 bases. Per germline, CDR1 SGDLS and CDR2 YYNGEE. CDR3 sequence: CASSVPQTGAAFSDEQFF. The CDR3 DNA reads as TGTGCCAGCAGCGTACCCCAAACTGGGGCAGCCTTCTCCGATGAGCAGTTCTTC.

The V gene is TRBV21-1, the J gene TRBJ1-2. TRBV21-1 constitutes a pseudogene. This CDR3 comprises 15 residues. The CDR3 coding sequence is TGTGCCAGCAGCCCCAAGGGAAGGAGGGGCTATGGCTACACCTTC. The encoded protein is CASSPKGRRGYGYTF.

The chain employs TRBV2 and TRBJ1-1, with D tentatively TRBD1 (6 bases). Germline V gene data show CDR1 as SNHLY and CDR2 as FYNNEI. The CDR3 totals 13 residues. V lost 8 bases, J lost 1 base, and 11 bases lay in between. The CDR3 is CASAGARNTEAFF. DNA for the CDR3: TGTGCCAGCGCGGGGGCAAGGAACACTGAAGCTTTCTTT.